Following are 11 T cell receptor beta chains from one sample sequenced in a study of human T cells and chemical hapten exposure. TCRdb reprocessed the RACE reads via MiXCR and lists one record per CDR3 protein. The data contain a few hundred thousand distinct CDR3 sequences, approximately 4.4% of them singletons. Time point meaning: patch test 1, 2 weeks after DPC sensitization. Described treatment: therapeutic diphenylcyclopropenone sensitization with weekly scalp DPC. The sequenced sample was whole blood, obtained in connection with sensitization to the hapten diphenylcyclopropenone (DPC). These receptor sequences come from a woman in her forties or fifties with alopecia areata. Some clones in this sample may be carry-over from other donors' samples.

This clonotype was seen repeatedly, ten times or more. This sequence joins TRBV11-2 and TRBJ2-7, with 7 bases that match TRBD1. The CDR3 length is 14 residues. V gave up 3 bases and J gave up 2 bases; unmatched junction bases: 4. CDR1 and CDR2 (germline): SGHAT, FQNNGV. CDR3 DNA sequence: TGTGCCAGCAGCTTTGGGACAGAGACCTACGAGCAGTACTTC. Its translation is CASSFGTETYEQYF.

This clonotype was observed at least ten times. The chain uses TRBV4-3 and TRBJ1-6, with D possibly TRBD1 on 6 matching bases. The CDR3 covers 16 residues. Germline CDR1 is LGHNA and CDR2 is YSLEER. Trimming removed 1 base from V and 5 bases from J, with 12 bases in between. The CDR3 region has the DNA TGCGCCAGCAGCCAAGCGTTCGGACAGAATAATTCACCCCTCCACTTT. This translates into CASSQAFGQNNSPLHF.

This clonotype was seen repeatedly, ten times or more. The chain is built from TRBV6-2 or TRBV6-3 and TRBJ2-1, with TRBD2 matching 13 bases. Germline V gene sequence: CDR1 MNHEY, CDR2 SVGEGT. The J segment lost 10 bases and the V segment lost 4 bases, leaving 7 bases of the junction unmatched. The CDR3 length is 15 residues. The CDR3 reads CASSSGTSGVREQFF. As DNA, the CDR3 is TGTGCCAGCAGTTCCGGGACTAGCGGGGTCCGGGAGCAGTTCTTC.

Ten or more counts support this clonotype. This chain links TRBV5-1 with TRBJ1-1, with 12 bases matching TRBD1. The CDR3 has 16 residues. V shed 3 bases, J shed 4 bases, and the junction held 7 bases outside the gene matches. CDR1 is SGHRS, CDR2 YFSETQ, per germline. The CDR3 spells CASSSGTGGGGTEAFF. CDR3 in DNA: TGCGCCAGCAGCTCCGGGACAGGGGGCGGCGGCACTGAAGCTTTCTTT.

This clonotype was seen a handful of times. The rearrangement uses TRBV11-2 and TRBJ2-3; D gene uncertain. V lost 7 bases, J lost 6 bases, and 11 bases lay in between. CDR1 SGHAT and CDR2 FQNNGV come from the germline V gene. CDR3 size: 12 residues. CDR3 sequence (DNA): TGTGCCAGCACCGCCAGATGGGATACGCAGTATTTT. It specifies CASTARWDTQYF.

This clonotype was detected ten times or more. V and J are TRBV6-6 and TRBJ2-7, with a possible D match to TRBD1 (7 bases). V was cut by 4 bases and J by 7 bases, with 14 bases left in between. Germline CDR1 reads MNHNY; CDR2 reads SVGAGI (reference sequence). CDR3 length: 13 amino acids. CDR3: CASSSTGTGEQYF. The CDR3 region has the DNA TGTGCCAGCAGTTCGACAGGGACTGGGGAGCAGTACTTC.

This clonotype came up many times. This sequence joins TRBV4-1 and TRBJ2-1; D may be TRBD1 (5 bases). V was clipped by 3 bases and J by 4 bases, with 7 bases between them. This CDR3 spans 13 amino acids. Germline V gene data show CDR1 as MGHRA and CDR2 as YSYEKL. CDR3 in DNA: TGCGCCAGCAGCCACAGACAGTACAATGAGCAGTTCTTC. This sequence encodes CASSHRQYNEQFF.

The table lists this clonotype with many counts. The chain recombines TRBV12-3 or TRBV12-4 with TRBJ2-1, with D maybe TRBD2 (6 bases). This CDR3 contains 15 residues. The V end was cut by 5 bases, the J end by 0 bases, with 11 bases between. CDR3 sequence: CASSPPGVSYNEQFF. DNA of the CDR3: TGTGCCAGCAGTCCGCCGGGAGTCTCCTACAATGAGCAGTTCTTC.

This clonotype was observed at least ten times. The J gene is TRBJ1-5, the V gene TRBV5-1, with D tentatively TRBD1 (5 bases). There are 14 residues in the CDR3. V gave up 1 base and J gave up 2 bases, with 7 bases separating them. The germline gives CDR1 SGHRS, CDR2 YFSETQ. CDR3 amino acids: CASSLMGGNQPQHF. CDR3 nucleotides: TGCGCCAGCAGCTTGATGGGGGGCAATCAGCCCCAGCATTTT.

At least ten counts were recorded for this clonotype. The V and J genes are TRBV30 and TRBJ1-1; no firm D call. Germline-derived CDR1 and CDR2 are GTSNPN and SVGIG (reference sequence). V was shortened by 2 bases and J by 6 bases, with 7 bases between the two germline ends. The CDR3 is 11 residues long. CDR3 residues: CAWSPRSEAFF. The CDR3 coding sequence is TGTGCCTGGAGTCCGAGATCTGAAGCTTTCTTT.

This clonotype was picked up a small number of times. The chain carries TRBV5-1 and TRBJ1-1, with no clear D. CDR3 length: 14 amino acids. Germline CDR1 is SGHRS and CDR2 is YFSETQ. Trimming took 0 bases from V and 6 from J, leaving 12 bases between them. The CDR3 coding sequence is TGCGCCAGCAGCTTGGGGTTCATTAACCCTGAAGCTTTCTTT. It is translated as CASSLGFINPEAFF.